This entry lists 32 T cell receptor beta chains sequenced from one sample in a study of STAT5B mutations in CD4+ large granular lymphocyte leukemia. The table came from immunoSEQ multiplex PCR; TCRdb's copy has only in-frame clones and leaves some out. The sample comprises 40,000 or so clones, about 80% of which are singletons, and around 0.57% rests with the top ten. The sample comprised CD4+ T cells from blood buffy coats. These receptors all stem from a human donor in good health.

This clone was counted a single time. The V gene is TRBV5-4, the J gene TRBJ2-5, with 9 bases lining up with TRBD2. The V gene end was trimmed by 0 bases and the J gene end by 4 bases; junction bases not matched to a gene: 10. Germline CDR1 and CDR2: SGHNT and YYREEE (reference sequence). This CDR3 is 17 amino acids long. CDR3 DNA: TGTGCCAGCAGCTTGGCTGGGGGCGGGAGGGCCGTAGAGACCCAGTACTTC. It is translated as CASSLAGGGRAVETQYF.

The chain joins TRBV5-5 to TRBJ1-4, with a possible D match to TRBD1 (5 bases). This CDR3 is 17 amino acids long. V shed 0 bases and J shed 4 bases, with 16 bases lying between them. Per germline, CDR1 SGHKS and CDR2 YYEKEE (reference sequence). CDR3: CASSLARFPRGNEKLFF. DNA of the CDR3: TGTGCCAGCAGCTTGGCAAGGTTCCCGAGGGGTAATGAAAAACTGTTTTTT.

This clone was observed a handful of times. The gene calls are TRBV5-6 and TRBJ1-1; D gene uncertain. CDR1 is SGHDT and CDR2 is YYEEEE in the germline V gene. This CDR3 has 13 amino acids. The ends were cut back, 5 bases at V and 1 base at J, with 9 bases in the middle. Here the CDR3 reads CASSPTANTEAFF. CDR3 sequence (DNA): TGTGCCAGCAGTCCTACAGCGAACACTGAAGCTTTCTTT.

V is TRBV7-8 and J is TRBJ2-1; D is undetermined. The CDR3 has 11 residues. The germline V gene encodes CDR1 SGHVS and CDR2 FQNEAQ. V was shortened by 1 base and J by 10 bases, with 5 bases between the two germline ends. CDR3 amino acids: CASSLEKEQFF. The CDR3 region has the DNA TGTGCCAGCAGCTTAGAAAAGGAGCAGTTCTTC.

The chain carries TRBV4-1 and TRBJ2-1; TRBD2 agrees at 9 bases. This CDR3 comprises 17 residues. V gave up 2 bases and J gave up 4 bases; unmatched junction bases: 9. Germline V gene data show CDR1 as MGHRA and CDR2 as YSYEKL. The CDR3 reads CASSQFSGTSGYNEQFF. The CDR3 DNA is TGCGCCAGCAGCCAATTTTCTGGAACTAGCGGGTACAATGAGCAGTTCTTC.

The chain links TRBV29-1 to TRBJ2-3; 9 bases align to TRBD1. The germline CDR1 and CDR2 sequences are SQVTM and ANQGSEA. With 4 bases clipped from V and 4 bases from J, the junction kept 6 bases outside the gene matches. The CDR3 has 14 residues. The chain's CDR3 is CSVGRRQGADTQYF. CDR3 in DNA: TGCAGCGTTGGGCGAAGACAGGGGGCAGATACGCAGTATTTT.

This chain uses TRBV7-3 with TRBJ1-3; tentative D call: TRBD1 (6 bases). V shed 5 bases and J shed 4 bases, with 15 bases lying between them. The length of the CDR3 is 15 residues. Germline CDR1 SGHTA, CDR2 FQGTGA. CDR3 nucleotides: TGTGCCAGCAGCCTACAGGGTACGGGAGGAAACACCATATATTTT. Translation gives CASSLQGTGGNTIYF.

V gene TRBV12-5 combines with J gene TRBJ2-1; D is unclear. V lost 1 base and J 3 bases, leaving 7 bases between the germline ends. Germline loops: CDR1 LGHNT, CDR2 FRNRAP. The CDR3 contains 14 residues. CDR3 region: CASGLGQLYNEQFF. In DNA, the CDR3 is TGTGCTAGTGGTTTGGGCCAGCTCTACAATGAGCAGTTCTTC.

V gene TRBV18 combines with J gene TRBJ2-5, with 7 bases lining up with TRBD1. The V and J ends lost 5 bases and 5 bases, in that order; junction bases with no gene match: 17. The CDR3 extends over 17 amino acids. The V gene's germline CDR1 is KGHSH and CDR2 LQKENI. CDR3 sequence: CASSRDSTGFSYETQYF. The DNA for the CDR3 is TGTGCCAGCTCAAGGGATTCGACAGGGTTTAGTTATGAGACCCAGTACTTC.

This clone appeared a single time. This rearrangement joins TRBV19 to TRBJ2-7, with 9 bases matching TRBD2. This CDR3 is 15 amino acids long. Germline trimming cut 5 bases from V and 6 bases from J; bases unmatched to any gene: 11. Germline CDR1 is LNHDA and CDR2 is SQIVND (reference sequence). The CDR3 DNA sequence: TGTGCCAGTAGTTCTTCGCTAGCGGGAAGGGGCGAGCAGTACTTC. As protein: CASSSSLAGRGEQYF.

The V gene is TRBV7-6, the J gene TRBJ1-1; no clear D. V was clipped by 8 bases and J by 1 base, with 14 bases between them. This CDR3 contains 14 residues. The germline V gene has CDR1 SGHVS and CDR2 FNYEAQ. The CDR3 loop reads CASGAGPPNTEAFF. The CDR3 DNA is TGTGCCAGCGGAGCGGGTCCTCCGAACACTGAAGCTTTCTTT.

The CDR3 nucleotides are TGTGCCATCAGTGACTGGGGTGGTAATGAAAAACTGTTTTTT. The encoded protein is CAISDWGGNEKLFF. The V gene is TRBV10-3, the J gene TRBJ1-4; D ambiguous. This CDR3 is 14 amino acids long. Germline CDR1 and CDR2: ENHRY and SYGVKD. The V end lost 3 bases, the J end lost 4 bases, and 9 bases lay between the germline ends.

The J gene is TRBJ2-5, the V gene TRBV6-5; 10 positions agree with TRBD1. This CDR3 spans 14 amino acids. Germline V lookup: CDR1 MNHEY, CDR2 SVGAGI. V shed 10 bases, J shed 5 bases, and the junction held 10 bases outside the gene matches. CDR3 loop: CATDTGTGEETQYF. The DNA of the CDR3 is TGTGCCACCGACACCGGGACAGGGGAGGAGACCCAGTACTTC.

This clone is a singleton in its sample. The V and J genes are TRBV7-2 and TRBJ2-1; D may be TRBD2 (5 bases). Germline V gives CDR1 SGHTA, CDR2 FQGNSA. The CDR3 has 15 amino acids. V was shortened by 1 base and J by 2 bases, with 9 bases between the two germline ends. In DNA, the CDR3 is TGTGCCAGCAGCTTAGGGACGGGAACCTACAATGAGCAGTTCTTC. Protein sequence: CASSLGTGTYNEQFF.

The chain joins TRBV19 to TRBJ1-3; possible D gene TRBD1, 5 bases. The length of the CDR3 is 15 residues. The germline V gene encodes CDR1 LNHDA and CDR2 SQIVND (reference sequence). The V end lost 4 bases, the J end lost 4 bases, and 14 bases lay between the germline ends. The CDR3 coding sequence is TGTGCCAGTAGTACATCCGGGACTTTCGGAAACACCATATATTTT. Encoded protein: CASSTSGTFGNTIYF.

This clone turned up a few times. The chain links TRBV7-2 to TRBJ1-2, with 7 bases matching TRBD1. The trim removed 5 bases at V and 4 bases at J, leaving 7 bases unmatched. Germline V gene data show CDR1 as SGHTA and CDR2 as FQGNSA. CDR3 size: 14 residues. The CDR3 region is CASSPRQGGYGYTF. In nucleotides, the CDR3 is TGTGCCAGCAGCCCGCGACAGGGAGGCTATGGCTACACCTTC.

The V gene is TRBV6-5, the J gene TRBJ1-2; the D gene is possibly TRBD1 (5 bases). Germline CDR1 and CDR2: MNHEY and SVGAGI. There are 13 residues in the CDR3. V lost 7 bases, J lost 8 bases, and 17 bases lay in between. The chain's CDR3 is CASTLDRWGGYTF. The CDR3 nucleotides are TGTGCCAGCACCCTAGACCGGTGGGGGGGCTACACCTTC.

The gene calls are TRBV19 and TRBJ2-3, with 8 positions matching TRBD2. Germline V gene lookup returns CDR1 LNHDA and CDR2 SQIVND (reference sequence). V dropped 10 bases and J dropped 6; count of bases not matched to a gene: 9. There are 13 residues in the CDR3. CDR3 protein: CATNREGPDTQYF. The CDR3 nucleotides are TGTGCCACCAACCGGGAGGGCCCGGATACGCAGTATTTT. The complete variable domain, with remaining parts taken from reference TRBV19 and TRBJ2-3, reads DGGITQSPKYLFRKEGQNVTLSCEQNLNHDAMYWYRQDPGQGLRLIYYSQIVNDFQKGDIAEGYSVSREKKESFPLTVTSAQKNPTAFYLCATNREGPDTQYFGPGTRLTVL.

In this sample, this clone turned up a few times. CDR3 region: CASSLGQGGAFF. The CDR3 DNA sequence: TGTGCCAGCAGCTTGGGCCAGGGAGGAGCTTTCTTT. The chain carries TRBV5-5 and TRBJ1-1, with D tentatively TRBD1 (5 bases). CDR3 length equals 12 residues. The germline V gene has CDR1 SGHKS and CDR2 YYEKEE (reference sequence). Trimming stripped 0 bases from V and 10 bases from J, with 10 bases between.

In its sample, this clone was seen once. This chain uses TRBV19 with TRBJ1-5, with D possibly matching TRBD1 (6 bases). The CDR3 extends over 15 amino acids. The germline V gene has CDR1 LNHDA and CDR2 SQIVND (reference sequence). Trimming shortened V by 7 bases and J by 6 bases, and 19 bases separated the two germline ends. In DNA, the CDR3 is TGTGCCAGTACCCCGACAGGAGTGGGCCGTCAGCCCCAGCATTTT. It specifies CASTPTGVGRQPQHF. Variable domain in full (rest from reference TRBV19 and TRBJ1-5): DGGITQSPKYLFRKEGQNVTLSCEQNLNHDAMYWYRQDPGQGLRLIYYSQIVNDFQKGDIAEGYSVSREKKESFPLTVTSAQKNPTAFYLCASTPTGVGRQPQHFGDGTRLSIL.

The rearrangement uses TRBV11-3 and TRBJ2-1; 8 bases match TRBD2. The CDR3 runs 14 residues. CDR1 and CDR2 (germline): SGHNT, YENEEA. With V trimmed by 5 bases and J by 10 bases, 10 bases remained unmatched. The CDR3 nucleotides read TGTGCCAGCAGCCTATCCGTTAGCGGGGCGGAGCAGTTCTTC. Protein sequence: CASSLSVSGAEQFF.

The chain recombines TRBV7-9 with TRBJ2-7; D may match TRBD1 or TRBD2 (5 bases each). Germline loops: CDR1 SEHNR, CDR2 FQNEAQ (reference sequence). Trimming took off 6 bases at V and 0 bases at J, with 18 bases between the two ends. CDR3 length equals 16 residues. For the CDR3, the DNA is TGTGCCAGCAGTCACTACCTCGGGGCATCCTCCTACGAGCAGTACTTC. It specifies CASSHYLGASSYEQYF. The whole variable domain, remainder taken from reference TRBV7-9 and TRBJ2-7, is DTGVSQNPRHKITKRGQNVTFRCDPISEHNRLYWYRQTLGQGPEFLTYFQNEAQLEKSRLLSDRFSAERPKGSFSTLEIQRTEQGDSAMYLCASSHYLGASSYEQYFGPGTRLTVT.

The chain uses TRBV2 and TRBJ2-7; TRBD2 agrees at 10 bases. The J segment lost 3 bases and the V segment lost 5 bases, leaving 13 bases of the junction unmatched. CDR1 and CDR2 from the germline V gene are SNHLY and FYNNEI. The CDR3 is made up of 17 amino acids. Here the CDR3 reads CASSPGLAVRRSYEQYF. The CDR3 DNA follows: TGTGCCAGCAGTCCCGGACTAGCGGTTAGGCGGAGCTACGAGCAGTACTTC.

The chain carries TRBV18 and TRBJ2-7, with D perhaps TRBD1 (6 bases). The CDR3 has 16 residues. Trimming took off 5 bases at V and 2 bases at J, with 19 bases between the two ends. Germline values: CDR1 KGHSH, CDR2 LQKENI. CDR3 sequence reads: CASSTEGRGLTYEQYF. The CDR3 bases are TGTGCCAGCTCAACAGAGGGCAGGGGCCTCACCTACGAGCAGTACTTC.

This clone was observed a few times. The chain joins TRBV10-3 to TRBJ2-2; a possible D gene is TRBD2 (6 bases). CDR3 size: 14 residues. Germline V gives CDR1 ENHRY, CDR2 SYGVKD. The V end was cut by 3 bases, the J end by 6 bases, with 11 bases between. CDR3 bases: TGTGCCATCAGTGATTCCCTAGCGTCCGGGGAGCTGTTTTTT. It encodes CAISDSLASGELFF.

This chain uses TRBV4-1 with TRBJ2-1; TRBD2 aligns across 10 bases. The CDR3 contains 21 residues. V lost 1 base to trimming and J lost 3 bases; unmatched junction nucleotides: 18. Germline-derived CDR1 and CDR2 are MGHRA and YSYEKL. This chain's CDR3 is CASSQGPAAGGPKTNYNEQFF. The CDR3 bases are TGCGCCAGCAGCCAAGGCCCCGCAGCGGGGGGGCCCAAAACCAACTACAATGAGCAGTTCTTC.

The rearrangement links TRBV11-2 to TRBJ2-1, with D possibly TRBD2 on 5 matching bases. Germline values: CDR1 SGHAT, CDR2 FQNNGV. The germline V and J ends were trimmed by 0 bases and 5 bases, with 11 bases remaining between them. The CDR3 has 15 amino acids. CDR3 residues: CASSLDLGLNNEQFF. The CDR3 nucleotides read TGTGCCAGCAGCTTAGATTTAGGACTTAACAATGAGCAGTTCTTC.

The V and J genes are TRBV7-2 and TRBJ1-5, with a possible D match to TRBD1 (6 bases). CDR1 and CDR2 from the germline V gene are SGHTA and FQGNSA. The V end lost 0 bases, the J end lost 3 bases, and 9 bases lay between the germline ends. The CDR3 is 15 residues long. CDR3 in amino acids: CASSLAQGNNQPQHF. CDR3 sequence (DNA): TGTGCCAGCAGCTTAGCCCAGGGGAACAATCAGCCCCAGCATTTT.

The table lists this clone with a count of one. The chain couples TRBV5-1 to TRBJ2-3; no firm D call. CDR3 length: 16 amino acids. V dropped 0 bases and J dropped 0 bases, with 11 bases sitting between them. The germline CDR1 and CDR2 sequences are SGHRS and YFSETQ. The CDR3 nucleotides are TGCGCCAGCAGCTTGGCCCTTACAGAAAGCACAGATACGCAGTATTTT. Protein: CASSLALTESTDTQYF.

V usage is TRBV7-9 and J usage is TRBJ2-7; 16 positions match TRBD2. With V trimmed by 4 bases and J by 7 bases, 7 bases remained unmatched. This CDR3 contains 16 residues. Germline loops: CDR1 SEHNR, CDR2 FQNEAQ (reference sequence). The CDR3 sequence: CASSSGTSGRVGEQYF. CDR3 DNA sequence: TGTGCCAGCAGCTCTGGGACTAGCGGGAGGGTTGGGGAGCAGTACTTC.

This sequence joins TRBV7-9 and TRBJ2-3, with 7 bases identical to TRBD2. Germline V CDR1 and CDR2: SEHNR, FQNEAQ (reference sequence). The CDR3 extends over 17 amino acids. V lost 4 bases to trimming and J lost 0 bases; unmatched junction nucleotides: 10. CDR3 residues: CASSWASGRPSTDTQYF. In nucleotides, the CDR3 is TGTGCCAGCAGCTGGGCTAGCGGTAGACCTAGCACAGATACGCAGTATTTT.

The chain employs TRBV6-1 and TRBJ2-5; D is ambiguous. The germline V gene encodes CDR1 MNHNS and CDR2 SASEGT. The CDR3 length is 13 residues. The ends were cut back, 4 bases at V and 2 bases at J, with 8 bases in the middle. The DNA of the CDR3 is TGTGCCAGCAGTGGCCACCCTCAAGAGACCCAGTACTTC. This translates into CASSGHPQETQYF.